The 10 T cell receptor beta chains presented below share a single source sample, sequenced in a study of T cell repertoires in cytomegalovirus infection. A single record per CDR3 protein comes from TCRdb applying MiXCR to the reads. The table records approximately 170,000 distinct CDR3 sequences, around an eighth of them present only once. Sequenced input: PBMCs. These receptors originate from a human donor in good health (CMV status not recorded). Some clones in this sample may be carry-over from other donors' samples.

This clonotype was seen repeatedly, ten times or more. The genes are TRBV7-2 and TRBJ2-7, with a tentative D call TRBD1 (6 bases). This CDR3 is 11 amino acids long. Germline V gene sequence: CDR1 SGHTA, CDR2 FQGNSA. The V end was cut by 5 bases, the J end by 5 bases, with 7 bases between. DNA for the CDR3: TGTGCCAGCAGCCACAGGGACGAGCAGTACTTC. Translation gives CASSHRDEQYF.

This chain links TRBV11-2 with TRBJ1-2; D remains unclear. The V gene lost 2 bases and the J gene lost 9 bases, with 13 bases spanning the gap. The CDR3 has 13 residues. CDR1 and CDR2 from the germline V gene are SGHAT and FQNNGV. Here the CDR3 reads CASSLSSGQRYTF. The DNA for the CDR3 is TGTGCCAGCAGCTTATCGTCAGGCCAACGCTACACCTTC.

This clonotype was recorded many times. V gene TRBV6-2 or TRBV6-3 combines with J gene TRBJ2-7; D not resolved. Germline CDR1 reads MNHEY; CDR2 reads SVGEGT. The ends were cut back, 8 bases at V and 0 bases at J, with 11 bases in the middle. The length of the CDR3 is 13 residues. The CDR3 loop is CASRSPDSYEQYF. CDR3 sequence (DNA): TGTGCCAGCCGTTCTCCGGACTCCTACGAGCAGTACTTC.

This clonotype occurred many times. The chain carries TRBV7-3 and TRBJ2-1; the match to TRBD1 covers 10 bases. This CDR3 spans 15 amino acids. The J segment lost 2 bases and the V segment lost 5 bases, leaving 3 bases of the junction unmatched. Germline CDR1 SGHTA, CDR2 FQGTGA. CDR3 nucleotide sequence: TGTGCCAGCAGCAGGACAGGGGGGGCCTACAATGAGCAGTTCTTC. Translated: CASSRTGGAYNEQFF.

This sequence joins TRBV14 and TRBJ2-3, with 8 bases lining up with TRBD2. Germline V lookup: CDR1 SGHDN, CDR2 FVKESK. The CDR3 sequence is 16 residues long. The V and J ends lost 1 base and 3 bases, in that order; junction bases with no gene match: 6. CDR3 in amino acids: CASSQGPSGSTDTQYF. As DNA, the CDR3 is TGTGCCAGCAGCCAAGGCCCAAGCGGGAGTACAGATACGCAGTATTTT.

This clonotype has a handful of counts. This chain joins TRBV10-3 and TRBJ2-5; D unresolved. This CDR3 comprises 14 residues. Germline V gives CDR1 ENHRY, CDR2 SYGVKD. V shed 3 bases and J shed 3 bases, with 11 bases lying between them. Here the CDR3 reads CAISDRSLKETQYF. The CDR3 bases are TGTGCCATCAGTGACAGGTCACTCAAAGAGACCCAGTACTTC.

V gene TRBV29-1 combines with J gene TRBJ2-2, with D possibly TRBD2 on 5 matching bases. The ends were cut back, 6 bases at V and 7 bases at J, with 18 bases in the middle. CDR3 length: 14 amino acids. CDR1 is SQVTM and CDR2 is ANQGSEA in the germline V gene. DNA of the CDR3: TGCAGCGTCAACGGGGTCGGGCGAGGCGGGGAGCTGTTTTTT. Its protein product is CSVNGVGRGGELFF.

The chain recombines TRBV12-3 or TRBV12-4 with TRBJ2-5; no reliable D call. With 2 bases removed from V and 7 bases from J, the gap between germline ends came to 11 bases. This CDR3 contains 13 residues. CDR3 in amino acids: CASSLKLWGTQYF. For the CDR3, the DNA is TGTGCCAGCAGTTTAAAATTGTGGGGGACCCAGTACTTC.

This clonotype was detected many times. This rearrangement joins TRBV7-2 to TRBJ1-1; D uncertain. Germline lookup yields CDR1 SGHTA and CDR2 FQGNSA. The CDR3 has 16 amino acids. Trimming stripped 2 bases from V and 4 bases from J, with 17 bases between. The CDR3 DNA is TGTGCCAGCAGCTTAAAGGGTACGTGGAGGAGCACTGAAGCTTTCTTT. Protein sequence: CASSLKGTWRSTEAFF.

This clonotype has at least ten counts. V usage is TRBV7-6 and J usage is TRBJ2-7; D not resolved. CDR1 is SGHVS, CDR2 FNYEAQ, per germline. The CDR3 is made up of 14 amino acids. The V and J ends lost 4 bases and 6 bases respectively, with 16 bases between them. CDR3 in amino acids: CASSSSYNSPEQYF. In nucleotides, the CDR3 is TGTGCCAGCAGCTCGAGCTATAATTCCCCCGAGCAGTACTTC.